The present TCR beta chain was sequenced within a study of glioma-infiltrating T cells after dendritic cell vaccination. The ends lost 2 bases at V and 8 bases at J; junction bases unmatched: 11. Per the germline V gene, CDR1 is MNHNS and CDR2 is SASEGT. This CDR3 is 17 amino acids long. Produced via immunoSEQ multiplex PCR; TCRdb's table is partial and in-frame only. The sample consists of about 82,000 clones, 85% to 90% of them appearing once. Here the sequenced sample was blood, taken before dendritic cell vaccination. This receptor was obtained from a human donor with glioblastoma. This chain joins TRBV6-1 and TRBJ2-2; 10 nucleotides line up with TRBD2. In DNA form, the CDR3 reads TGTGCCAGCAGTGAATTAGCCGCTAGCGGGAGTCCTGGGGAGCTGTTTTTT. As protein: CASSELAASGSPGELFF.